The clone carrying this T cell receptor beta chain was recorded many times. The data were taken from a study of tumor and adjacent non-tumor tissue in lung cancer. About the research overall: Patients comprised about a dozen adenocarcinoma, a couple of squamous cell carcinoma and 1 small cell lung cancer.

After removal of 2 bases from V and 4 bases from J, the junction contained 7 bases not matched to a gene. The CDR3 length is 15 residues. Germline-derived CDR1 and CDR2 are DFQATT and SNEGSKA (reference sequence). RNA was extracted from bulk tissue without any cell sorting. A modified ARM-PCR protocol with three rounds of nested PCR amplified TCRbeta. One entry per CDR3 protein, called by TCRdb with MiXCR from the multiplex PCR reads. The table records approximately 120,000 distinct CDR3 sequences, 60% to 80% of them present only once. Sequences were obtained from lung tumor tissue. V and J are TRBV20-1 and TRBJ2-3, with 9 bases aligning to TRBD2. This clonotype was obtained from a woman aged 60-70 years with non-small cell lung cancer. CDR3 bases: TGCAGTGCTAGATCCGGCGGGGGGGCCCCAGATACGCAGTATTTT. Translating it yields CSARSGGGAPDTQYF.